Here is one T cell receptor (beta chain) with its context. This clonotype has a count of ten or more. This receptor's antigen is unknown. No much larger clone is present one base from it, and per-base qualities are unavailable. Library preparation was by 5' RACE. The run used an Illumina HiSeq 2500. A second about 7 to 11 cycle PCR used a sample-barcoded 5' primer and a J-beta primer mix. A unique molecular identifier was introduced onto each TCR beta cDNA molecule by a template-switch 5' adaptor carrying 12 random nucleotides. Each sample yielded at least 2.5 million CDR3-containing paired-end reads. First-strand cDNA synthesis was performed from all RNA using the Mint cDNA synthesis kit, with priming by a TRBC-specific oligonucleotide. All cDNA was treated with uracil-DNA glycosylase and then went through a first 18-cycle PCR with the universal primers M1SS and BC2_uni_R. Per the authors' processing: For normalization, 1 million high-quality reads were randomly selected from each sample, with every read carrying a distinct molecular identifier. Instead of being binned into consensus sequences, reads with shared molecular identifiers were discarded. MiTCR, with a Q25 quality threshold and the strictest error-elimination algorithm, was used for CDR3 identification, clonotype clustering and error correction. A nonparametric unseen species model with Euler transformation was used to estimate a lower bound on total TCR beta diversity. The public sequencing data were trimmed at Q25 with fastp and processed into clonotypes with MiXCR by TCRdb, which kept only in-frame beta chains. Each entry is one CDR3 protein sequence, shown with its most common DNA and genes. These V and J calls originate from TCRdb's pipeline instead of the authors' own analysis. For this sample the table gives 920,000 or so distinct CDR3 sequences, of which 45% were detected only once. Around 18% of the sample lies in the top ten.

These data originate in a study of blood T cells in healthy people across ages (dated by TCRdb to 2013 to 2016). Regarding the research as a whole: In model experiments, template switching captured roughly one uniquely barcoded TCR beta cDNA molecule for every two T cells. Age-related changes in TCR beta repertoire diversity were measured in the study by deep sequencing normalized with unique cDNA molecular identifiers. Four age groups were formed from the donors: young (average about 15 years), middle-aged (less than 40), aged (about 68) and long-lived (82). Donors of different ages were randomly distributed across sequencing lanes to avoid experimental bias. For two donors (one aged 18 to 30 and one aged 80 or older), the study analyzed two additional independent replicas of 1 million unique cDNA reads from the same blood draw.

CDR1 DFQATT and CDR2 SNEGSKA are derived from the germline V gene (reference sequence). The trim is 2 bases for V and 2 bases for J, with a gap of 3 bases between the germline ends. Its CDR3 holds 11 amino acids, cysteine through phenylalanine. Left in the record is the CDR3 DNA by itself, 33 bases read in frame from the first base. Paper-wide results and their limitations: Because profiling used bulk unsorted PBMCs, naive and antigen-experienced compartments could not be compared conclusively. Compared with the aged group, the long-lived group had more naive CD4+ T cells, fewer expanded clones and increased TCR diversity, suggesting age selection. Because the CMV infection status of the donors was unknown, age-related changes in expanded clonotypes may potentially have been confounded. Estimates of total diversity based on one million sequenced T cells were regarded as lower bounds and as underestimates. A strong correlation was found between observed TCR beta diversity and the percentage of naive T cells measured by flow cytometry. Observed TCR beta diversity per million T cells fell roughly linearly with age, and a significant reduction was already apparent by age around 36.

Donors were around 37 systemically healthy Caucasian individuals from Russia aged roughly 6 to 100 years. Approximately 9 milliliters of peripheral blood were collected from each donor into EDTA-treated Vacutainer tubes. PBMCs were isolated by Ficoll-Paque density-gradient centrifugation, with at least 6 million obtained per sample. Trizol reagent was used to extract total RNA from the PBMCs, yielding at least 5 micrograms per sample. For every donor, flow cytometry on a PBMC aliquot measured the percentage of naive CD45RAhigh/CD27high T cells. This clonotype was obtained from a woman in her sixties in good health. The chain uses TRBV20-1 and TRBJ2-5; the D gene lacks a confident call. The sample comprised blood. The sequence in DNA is TGCAGTGCTAGAATGCAAGAGACCCAGTACTTC. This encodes CSARMQETQYF.